These 10 T cell receptor beta chains were all obtained from the same sample, sequenced in a study of T cells expressing NK-cell markers. TCRdb reworked the 5' RACE reads into one entry per CDR3 protein, no DNA. Its table lists about 450,000 distinct CDR3 sequences. Source material: blood T cells: a sorted CD56 or NKG2C T cell subset, CD4+ or CD8+ T cells, or bulk PBMC T cells (not recorded which). The source of these receptors is a woman between 18 and 69 years old in good health.

The genes are TRBV18 and TRBJ1-1. The germline gives CDR1 KGHSH, CDR2 LQKENI. The length of the CDR3 is 14 residues. The CDR3 loop is CASSSDGRNTEAFF.

The CDR3 region is CASSFGTDRSETQYF. The V call is TRBV7-7, the J call TRBJ2-5; lacking DNA, the TRBD1 call made by TCRdb goes unchecked. The CDR3 has 15 amino acids. Per the germline V gene, CDR1 is SSHAT and CDR2 is FNYEAQ (reference sequence).

The genes are TRBV6-6 and TRBJ1-4; no DNA is available, so the TRBD1 call from TCRdb remains unchecked. The CDR3 sequence is 13 residues long. CDR1 is MNHNY and CDR2 is SVGAGI in the germline V gene (reference sequence). CDR3 loop: CAGRDTNNEKLFF.

The chain carries TRBV19 and TRBJ2-1. CDR1 LNHDA and CDR2 SQIVND come from the germline V gene (reference sequence). The CDR3 is 13 amino acids. CDR3 sequence reads: CASSISLYNEQFF.

V gene TRBV4-3 combines with J gene TRBJ2-5; TCRdb returns TRBD1, unconfirmable since there is no DNA. Germline V lookup: CDR1 LGHNA, CDR2 YSLEER. The CDR3 loop spans 15 amino acids. The CDR3: CASSVGTGGQETQYF.

The CDR3 spells CAWTGQIAKNTQYF. J is TRBJ2-4 and V is TRBV30. The length of the CDR3 is 14 residues. CDR1 is GTSNPN, CDR2 SVGIG, per germline (reference sequence).

CDR3 sequence reads: CASSSMIRAQYF. The chain employs TRBV7-9 and TRBJ2-5. Germline CDR1 SEHNR, CDR2 FQNEAQ (reference sequence). CDR3 size: 12 residues.

The chain combines TRBV20-1 with TRBJ2-4; as DNA is missing, the TRBD1 call by TCRdb cannot be tested. The germline CDR1 and CDR2 sequences are DFQATT and SNEGSKA (reference sequence). The CDR3 is made up of 17 amino acids. CDR3 amino acids: CSAKNVAGGLAKNIQYF.

The chain carries TRBV6-1 and TRBJ2-2; TCRdb's assignment of TRBD2 cannot be checked, as there is no DNA. Germline V gene data show CDR1 as MNHNS and CDR2 as SASEGT. This CDR3 is 15 amino acids long. The CDR3 sequence: CASRPGLAGDGELFF.

The chain employs TRBV7-7 and TRBJ2-3; TCRdb names TRBD2, which stays unverified in the absence of DNA. CDR1 SSHAT and CDR2 FNYEAQ come from the germline V gene (reference sequence). CDR3 size: 20 residues. CDR3 residues: CASSFLPGLAGGLSTDTQYF.